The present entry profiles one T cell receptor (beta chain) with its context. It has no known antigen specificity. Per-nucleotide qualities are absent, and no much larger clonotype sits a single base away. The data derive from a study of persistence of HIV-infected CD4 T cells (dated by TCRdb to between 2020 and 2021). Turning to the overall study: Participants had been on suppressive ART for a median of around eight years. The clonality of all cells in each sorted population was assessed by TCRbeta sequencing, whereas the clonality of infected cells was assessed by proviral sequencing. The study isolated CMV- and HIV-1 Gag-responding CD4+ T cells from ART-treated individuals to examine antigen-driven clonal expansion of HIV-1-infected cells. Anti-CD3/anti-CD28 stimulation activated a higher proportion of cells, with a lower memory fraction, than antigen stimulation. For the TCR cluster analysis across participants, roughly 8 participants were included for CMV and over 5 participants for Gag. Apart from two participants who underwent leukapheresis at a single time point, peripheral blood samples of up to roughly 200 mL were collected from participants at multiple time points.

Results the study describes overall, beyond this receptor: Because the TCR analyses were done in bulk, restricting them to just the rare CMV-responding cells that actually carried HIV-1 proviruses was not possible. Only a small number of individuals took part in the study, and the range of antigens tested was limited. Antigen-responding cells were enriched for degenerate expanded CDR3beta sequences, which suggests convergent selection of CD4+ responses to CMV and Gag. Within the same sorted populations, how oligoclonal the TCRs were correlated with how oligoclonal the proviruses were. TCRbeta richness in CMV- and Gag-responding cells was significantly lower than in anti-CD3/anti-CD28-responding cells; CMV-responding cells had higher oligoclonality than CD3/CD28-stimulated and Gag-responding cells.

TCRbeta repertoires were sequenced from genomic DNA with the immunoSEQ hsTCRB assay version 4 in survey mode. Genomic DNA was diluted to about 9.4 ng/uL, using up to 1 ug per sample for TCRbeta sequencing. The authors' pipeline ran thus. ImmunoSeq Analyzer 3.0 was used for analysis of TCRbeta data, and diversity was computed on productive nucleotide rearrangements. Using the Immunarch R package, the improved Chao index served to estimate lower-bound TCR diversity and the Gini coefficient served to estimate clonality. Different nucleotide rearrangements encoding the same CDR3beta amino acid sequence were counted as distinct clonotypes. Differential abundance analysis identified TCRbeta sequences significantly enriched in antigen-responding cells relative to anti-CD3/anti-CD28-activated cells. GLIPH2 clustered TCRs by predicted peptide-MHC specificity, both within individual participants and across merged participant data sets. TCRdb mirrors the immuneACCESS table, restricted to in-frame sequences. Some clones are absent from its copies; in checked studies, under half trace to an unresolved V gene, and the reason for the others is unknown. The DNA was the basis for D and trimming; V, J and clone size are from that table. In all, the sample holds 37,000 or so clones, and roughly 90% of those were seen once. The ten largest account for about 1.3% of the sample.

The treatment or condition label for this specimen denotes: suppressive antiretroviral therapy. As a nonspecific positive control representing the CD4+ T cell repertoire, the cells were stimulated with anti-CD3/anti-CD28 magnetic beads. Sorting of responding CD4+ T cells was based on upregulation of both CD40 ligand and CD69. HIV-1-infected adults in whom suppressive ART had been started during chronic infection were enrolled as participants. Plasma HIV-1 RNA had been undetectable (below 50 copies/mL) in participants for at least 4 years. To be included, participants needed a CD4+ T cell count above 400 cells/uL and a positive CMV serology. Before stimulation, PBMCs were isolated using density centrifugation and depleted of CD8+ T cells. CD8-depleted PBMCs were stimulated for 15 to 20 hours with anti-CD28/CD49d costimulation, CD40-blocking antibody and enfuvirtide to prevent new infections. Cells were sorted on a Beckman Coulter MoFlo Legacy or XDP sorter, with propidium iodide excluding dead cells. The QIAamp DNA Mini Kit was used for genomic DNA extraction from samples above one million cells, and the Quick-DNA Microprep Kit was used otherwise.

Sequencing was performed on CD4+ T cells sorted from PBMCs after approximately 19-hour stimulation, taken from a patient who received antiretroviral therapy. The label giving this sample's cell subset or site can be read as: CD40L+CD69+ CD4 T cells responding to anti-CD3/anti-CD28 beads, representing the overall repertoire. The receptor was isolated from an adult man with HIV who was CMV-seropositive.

Read as DNA, the sequence is TGTGCCAGCAGCTTGACTCGACAGTACAATCAGCCCCAGCATTTT. It is translated as CASSLTRQYNQPQHF. Rearrangement joined TRBV7-8 to TRBJ1-5, and the D gene may be TRBD1, 5 bases matching. V is reduced by 3 bases and J by 3 bases, leaving a spacing of 12 bases between them. The germline V gene provides CDR1 SGHVS and CDR2 FQNEAQ. The CDR3 holds 15 amino acids from the cysteine to the phenylalanine. Just CDR3 DNA is preserved here, 45 bases in frame from base 1.